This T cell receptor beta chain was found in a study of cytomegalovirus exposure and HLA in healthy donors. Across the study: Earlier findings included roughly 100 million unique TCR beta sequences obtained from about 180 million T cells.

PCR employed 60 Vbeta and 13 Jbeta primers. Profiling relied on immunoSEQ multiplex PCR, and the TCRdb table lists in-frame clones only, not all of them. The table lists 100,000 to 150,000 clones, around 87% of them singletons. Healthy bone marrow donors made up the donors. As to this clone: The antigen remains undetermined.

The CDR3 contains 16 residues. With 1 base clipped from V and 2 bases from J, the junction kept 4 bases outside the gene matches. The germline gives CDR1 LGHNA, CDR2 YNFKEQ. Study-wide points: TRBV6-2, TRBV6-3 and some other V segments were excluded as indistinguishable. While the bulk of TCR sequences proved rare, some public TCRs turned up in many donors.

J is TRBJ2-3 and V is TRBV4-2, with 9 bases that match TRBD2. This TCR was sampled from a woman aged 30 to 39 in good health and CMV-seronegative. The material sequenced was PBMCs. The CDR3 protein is CASSQAAGGYTDTQYF. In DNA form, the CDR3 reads TGTGCCAGCAGCCAAGCGGCGGGAGGGTACACAGATACGCAGTATTTT.